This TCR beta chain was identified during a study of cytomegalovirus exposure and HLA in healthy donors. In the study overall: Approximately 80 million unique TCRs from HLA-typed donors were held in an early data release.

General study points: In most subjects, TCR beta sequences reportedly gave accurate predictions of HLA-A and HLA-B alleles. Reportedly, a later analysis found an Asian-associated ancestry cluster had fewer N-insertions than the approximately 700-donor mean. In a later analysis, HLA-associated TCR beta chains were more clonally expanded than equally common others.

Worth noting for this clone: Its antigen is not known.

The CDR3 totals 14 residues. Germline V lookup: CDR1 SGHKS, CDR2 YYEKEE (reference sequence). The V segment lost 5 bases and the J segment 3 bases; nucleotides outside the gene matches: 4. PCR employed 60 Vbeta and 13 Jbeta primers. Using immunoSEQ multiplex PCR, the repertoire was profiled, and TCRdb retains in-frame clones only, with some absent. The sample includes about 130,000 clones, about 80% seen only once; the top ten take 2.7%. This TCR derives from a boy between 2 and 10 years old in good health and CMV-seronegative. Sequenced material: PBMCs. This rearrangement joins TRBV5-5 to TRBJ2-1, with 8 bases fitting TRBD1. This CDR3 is CASRMDRVYNEQFF. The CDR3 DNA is TGTGCCAGCAGGATGGACAGGGTCTACAATGAGCAGTTCTTC.